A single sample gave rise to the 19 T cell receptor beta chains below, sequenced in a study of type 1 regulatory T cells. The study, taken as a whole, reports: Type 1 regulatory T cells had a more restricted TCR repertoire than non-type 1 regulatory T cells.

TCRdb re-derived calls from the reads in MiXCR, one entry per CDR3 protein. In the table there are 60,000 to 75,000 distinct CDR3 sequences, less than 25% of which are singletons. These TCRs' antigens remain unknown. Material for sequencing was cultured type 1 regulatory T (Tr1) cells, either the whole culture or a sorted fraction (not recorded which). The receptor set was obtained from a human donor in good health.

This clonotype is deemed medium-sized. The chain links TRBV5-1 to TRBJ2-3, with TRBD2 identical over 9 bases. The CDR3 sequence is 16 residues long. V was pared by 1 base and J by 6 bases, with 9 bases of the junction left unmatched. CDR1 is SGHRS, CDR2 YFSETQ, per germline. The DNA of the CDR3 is TGCGCCAGCAGCTTGTTAGCGGGAGTTTCTCGCGATACGCAGTATTTT. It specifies CASSLLAGVSRDTQYF.

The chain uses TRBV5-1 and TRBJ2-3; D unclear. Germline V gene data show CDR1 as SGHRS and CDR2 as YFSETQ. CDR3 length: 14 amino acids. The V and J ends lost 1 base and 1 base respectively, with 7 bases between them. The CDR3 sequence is CASSLFAGTDTQYF. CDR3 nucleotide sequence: TGCGCCAGCAGCTTGTTCGCGGGCACAGATACGCAGTATTTT.

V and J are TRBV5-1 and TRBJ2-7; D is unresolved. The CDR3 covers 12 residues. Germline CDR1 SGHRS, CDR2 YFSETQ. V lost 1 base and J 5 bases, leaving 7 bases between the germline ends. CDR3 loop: CASSLRPDEQYF. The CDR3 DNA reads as TGCGCCAGCAGCTTGCGCCCGGACGAGCAGTACTTC.

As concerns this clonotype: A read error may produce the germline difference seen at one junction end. DNA for the CDR3: TGTGCCAGCAGCGTAGCGCGGGGGACCGGGGAGCTGTTTTTT. Amino acids: CASSVARGTGELFF. The chain uses TRBV7-9 and TRBJ2-2, with 7 bases that match TRBD2. The CDR3 has 14 residues. Germline values: CDR1 SEHNR, CDR2 FQNEAQ (reference sequence).

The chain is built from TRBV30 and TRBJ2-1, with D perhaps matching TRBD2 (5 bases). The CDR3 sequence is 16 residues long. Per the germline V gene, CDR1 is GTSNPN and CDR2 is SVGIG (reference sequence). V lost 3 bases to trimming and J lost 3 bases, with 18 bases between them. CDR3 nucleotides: TGTGCCTGGAGCGGTGGAGGCAGGAAAGTCTACAATGAGCAGTTCTTC. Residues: CAWSGGGRKVYNEQFF.

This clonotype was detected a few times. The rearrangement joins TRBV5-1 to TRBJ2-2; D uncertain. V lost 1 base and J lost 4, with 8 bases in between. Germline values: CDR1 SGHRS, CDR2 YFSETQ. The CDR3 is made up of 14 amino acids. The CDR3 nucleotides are TGCGCCAGCAGCTTGCTTGTCAGCACCGGGGAGCTGTTTTTT. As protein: CASSLLVSTGELFF.

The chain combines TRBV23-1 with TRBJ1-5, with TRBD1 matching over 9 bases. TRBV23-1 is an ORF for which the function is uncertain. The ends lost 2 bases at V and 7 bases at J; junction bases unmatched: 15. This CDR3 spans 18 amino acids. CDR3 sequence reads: CASSQIFGTGTQGQPQHF. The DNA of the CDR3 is TGCGCCAGCAGTCAAATTTTCGGGACAGGGACCCAGGGGCAGCCCCAGCATTTT.

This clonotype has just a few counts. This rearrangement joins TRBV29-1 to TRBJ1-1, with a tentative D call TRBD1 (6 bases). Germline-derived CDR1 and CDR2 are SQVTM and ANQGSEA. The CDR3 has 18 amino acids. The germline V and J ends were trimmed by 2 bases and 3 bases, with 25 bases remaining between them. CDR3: CSVEIGSVRRGVDTEAFF. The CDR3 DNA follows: TGCAGCGTTGAAATCGGTTCGGTCAGAAGGGGGGTTGACACTGAAGCTTTCTTT.

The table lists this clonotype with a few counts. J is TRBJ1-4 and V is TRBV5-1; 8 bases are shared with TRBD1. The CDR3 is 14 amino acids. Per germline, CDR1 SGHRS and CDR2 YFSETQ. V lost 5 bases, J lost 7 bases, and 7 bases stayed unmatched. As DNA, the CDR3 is TGCGCCAGCAGTTCGCGGACAGGGTTTGAAAAACTGTTTTTT. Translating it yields CASSSRTGFEKLFF. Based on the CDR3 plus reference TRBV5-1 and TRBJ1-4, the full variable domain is KAGVTQTPRYLIKTRGQQVTLSCSPISGHRSVSWYQQTPGQGLQFLFEYFSETQRNKGNFPGRFSGRQFSNSRSEMNVSTLELGDSALYLCASSSRTGFEKLFFGSGTQLSVL.

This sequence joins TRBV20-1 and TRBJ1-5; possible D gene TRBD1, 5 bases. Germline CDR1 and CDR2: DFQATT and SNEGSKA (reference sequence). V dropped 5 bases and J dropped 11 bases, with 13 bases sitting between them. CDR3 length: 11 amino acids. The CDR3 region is CSAYIGHTQHF. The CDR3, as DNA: TGCAGTGCTTATATAGGACATACCCAGCATTTT.

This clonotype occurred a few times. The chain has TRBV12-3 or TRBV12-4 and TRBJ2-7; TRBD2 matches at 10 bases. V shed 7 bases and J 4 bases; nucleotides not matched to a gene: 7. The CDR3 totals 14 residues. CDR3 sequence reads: CASTLSGRMYEQYF. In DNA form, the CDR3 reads TGTGCCAGCACCCTTAGCGGGAGGATGTACGAGCAGTACTTC.

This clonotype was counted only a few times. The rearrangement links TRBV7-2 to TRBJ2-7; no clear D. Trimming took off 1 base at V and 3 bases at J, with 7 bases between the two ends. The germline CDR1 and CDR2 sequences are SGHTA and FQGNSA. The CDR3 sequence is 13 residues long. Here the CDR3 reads CASSLVPVYEQYF. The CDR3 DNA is TGTGCCAGCAGCTTAGTTCCAGTCTACGAGCAGTACTTC.

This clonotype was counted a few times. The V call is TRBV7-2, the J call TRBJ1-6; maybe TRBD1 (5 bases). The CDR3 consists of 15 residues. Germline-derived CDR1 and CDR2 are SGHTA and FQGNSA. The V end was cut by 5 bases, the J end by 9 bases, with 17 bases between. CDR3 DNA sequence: TGTGCCAGCAGCCCCCGGCCGCAGGGAGGTTCACCCCTCCACTTT. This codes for CASSPRPQGGSPLHF.

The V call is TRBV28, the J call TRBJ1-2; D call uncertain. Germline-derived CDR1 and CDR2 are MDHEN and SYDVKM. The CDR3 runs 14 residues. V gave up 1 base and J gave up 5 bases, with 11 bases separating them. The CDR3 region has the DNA TGTGCCAGCAGTTTATCCCCCACAGATTATGGCTACACCTTC. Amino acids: CASSLSPTDYGYTF.

CDR3 residues: CASSVEGGVAASYNEQFF. The CDR3, as DNA: TGTGCCAGCAGCGTAGAAGGAGGGGTAGCGGCTTCCTACAATGAGCAGTTCTTC. J is TRBJ2-1 and V is TRBV9; tentative D call: TRBD2 (6 bases). Trimming stripped 0 bases from V and 1 base from J, with 17 bases between. Germline V lookup: CDR1 SGDLS, CDR2 YYNGEE. The CDR3 consists of 18 residues.

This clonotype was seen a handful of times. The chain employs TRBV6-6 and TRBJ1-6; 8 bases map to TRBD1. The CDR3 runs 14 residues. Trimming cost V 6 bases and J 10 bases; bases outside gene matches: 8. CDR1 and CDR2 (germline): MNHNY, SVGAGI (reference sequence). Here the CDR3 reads CASSSGQGESPLHF. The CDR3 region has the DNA TGTGCCAGCAGCTCCGGACAGGGAGAATCACCCCTCCACTTT.

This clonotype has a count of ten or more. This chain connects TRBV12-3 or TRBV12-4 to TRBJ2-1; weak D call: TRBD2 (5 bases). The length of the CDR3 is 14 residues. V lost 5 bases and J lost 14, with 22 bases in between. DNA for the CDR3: TGTGCCAGCAGTCGATCCGGGGTACAGTCGGTTGAGTTCTTC. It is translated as CASSRSGVQSVEFF.

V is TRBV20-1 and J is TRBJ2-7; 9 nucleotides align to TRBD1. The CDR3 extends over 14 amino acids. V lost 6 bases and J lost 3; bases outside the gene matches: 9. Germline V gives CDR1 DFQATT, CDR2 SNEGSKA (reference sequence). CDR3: CSAHDRGGLYEQYF. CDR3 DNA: TGCAGTGCCCATGACAGGGGGGGGCTCTACGAGCAGTACTTC.

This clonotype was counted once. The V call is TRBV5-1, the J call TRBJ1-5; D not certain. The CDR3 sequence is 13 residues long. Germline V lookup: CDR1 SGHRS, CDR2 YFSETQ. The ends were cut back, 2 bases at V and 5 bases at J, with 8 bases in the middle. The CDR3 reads CASSFVGDQPQHF. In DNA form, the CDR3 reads TGCGCCAGCAGCTTTGTGGGAGATCAGCCCCAGCATTTT.